Following are 5 T cell receptor beta chains from one sample sequenced in a study of tumor-infiltrating lymphocytes in primary liver carcinoma. Reverse transcription of roughly 470 ng total RNA with a constant-region primer produced TCR beta cDNA. Each TCR beta library was derived from three nested multiplex PCR rounds that employed slightly modified ARM-PCR. Primers for the first two PCR rounds were TRBV1-TRBV30 forward primers and a C-beta reverse primer (around 10 cycles per round). In TCRdb, the multiplex PCR reads were re-called with MiXCR into one record per CDR3 protein. The sample lists roughly 120,000 distinct CDR3 sequences; around 60% were seen once. Without any cell sorting, about 18-31 mg of bulk tissue yielded co-extracted RNA and DNA. The material sequenced was liver tumor tissue from sampling region 3. Subset of the sample: tumor region T3, left-lateral pole. Receptor source: a woman aged 60-70 years with primary liver carcinoma and hepatitis B virus infection.

Note on this clonotype: As the CDR3 is not closed by the conserved phenylalanine or tryptophan, this likely results from a read error. The V and J genes are TRBV29-1 and TRBJ2-5; D assignment may be TRBD1 or TRBD2 (6 bases each). The germline CDR1 and CDR2 sequences are SQVTM and ANQGSEA. CDR3 length equals 15 residues. CDR3 protein: CGVEGGTWDQETQYL. The CDR3 nucleotides read TGCGGAGTGGAAGGGGGGACATGGGACCAAGAGACCCAGTACCTC.

A remark on this clonotype: With a much larger clone just one base away, this may be a read error. The chain combines TRBV6-5 with TRBJ1-4, with 10 bases matching TRBD1. This CDR3 comprises 13 residues. Germline values: CDR1 MNHEY, CDR2 SVGAGI. The CDR3, as DNA: TGTGTCACTCGACAGGGGGCTCATGAAGAACTGTTTTTT. Translation gives CVTRQGAHEELFF.

Concerning this clonotype itself: The junction differs from germline at one of its ends, possibly a read error. V and J are TRBV12-3 or TRBV12-4 and TRBJ1-2, with 9 bases aligning to TRBD1. The CDR3 totals 15 residues. Here the CDR3 reads CASSPGTGRSHGYTF. CDR3 bases: TGTGCTAGCAGTCCTGGGACAGGGAGGTCGCACGGCTACACCTTC.

About this clonotype: Compared with germline, one end of the junction differs, possibly owing to a read error. The J gene is TRBJ2-5, the V gene TRBV11-2, with TRBD2 matching 8 bases. Germline lookup yields CDR1 SGHAT and CDR2 FQNNGV. This CDR3 region has 13 residues. CDR3 protein: CASSLRGAEIQDF. The CDR3 DNA follows: TGTGCCAGCAGCCTGCGGGGGGCCGAGATCCAGGACTTC.

The chain has TRBV20-1 and TRBJ2-1; 8 nucleotides align to TRBD2. The CDR3 is 15 residues long. Trimming took 3 bases from V and 10 from J; bases not matched to a gene: 14. Germline V gives CDR1 DFQATT, CDR2 SNEGSKA (reference sequence). CDR3 residues: CSARTREGHSNEQFF. CDR3 nucleotides: TGCAGTGCTAGGACCCGGGAGGGCCACTCCAACGAGCAGTTCTTC.